This T cell receptor (beta chain) was captured by sequencing in a study of blood T cells in healthy people across ages. CDR1 is LGHNA and CDR2 is YNFKEQ in the germline V gene. The CDR3 is 15 residues long. With 0 bases removed from V and 6 bases from J, the gap between germline ends came to 15 bases. Alongside a J-beta primer mix, a sample-barcoded 5' primer served in a second PCR lasting roughly 6 to 12 cycles. TCRdb ran MiXCR on the 5' RACE reads and lists one entry per CDR3 protein. The sample records roughly 1,500,000 distinct CDR3 sequences, roughly a third being singletons. This clonotype was detected ten times or more.

The rearrangement links TRBV4-2 to TRBJ2-7; weak D call: TRBD2 (6 bases). This receptor was taken from a woman in her twenties or thirties in good health. The sequenced material came from blood. The CDR3 protein is CASSQEDYRWSEQYF. For the CDR3, the DNA is TGTGCCAGCAGCCAAGAGGACTACCGATGGTCCGAGCAGTACTTC.